A selection of T cell receptor beta chains follows, all from one sample in a study of blood T cell repertoires in COVID-19. Measured with immunoSEQ multiplex PCR; TCRdb has only the in-frame clones, and not every one. The top ten clones hold approximately 4% of a sample with a few hundred thousand clones, around 85% of them seen once. The sequenced sample was PBMCs or T cells enriched from blood (not recorded which). Receptors were obtained from a woman in her thirties or forties with acute COVID-19. CDR3s include the opening cysteine and the closing phenylalanine or tryptophan. The D gene is left open where the match is weak. Only part of the rows carry a size: once, few, many, or a class if the clone is expanded.

TRBD1 NA TRBJ1-2 TRBV27 TGTGCCAGCAGCCTAACCATCGGACAGGGCGCCTATGGCTACACCTTC CASSLTIGQGAYGYTF
NA once TRBJ1-5 TRBV4-1 TGCGCCAGCAGCCACGGGGAGAGCAATCAGCCCCAGCATTTT CASSHGESNQPQHF
TRBD2 NA TRBJ2-1 TRBV7-2 TGTGCCAGCAGCTTTAGCGGGGGCCGCCAGGGGAAGCAGTTCTTC CASSFSGGRQGKQFF
TRBD1 NA TRBJ2-3 TRBV2 TGTGCCAGCAGTCCGCGGGACAGGGGATGGACAGATACGCAGTATTTT CASSPRDRGWTDTQYF
TRBD1 NA TRBJ1-2 TRBV6-5 TGTGCCAGCAGACCAGGACAGGTCTTGGGCTACACCTTC CASRPGQVLGYTF
TRBD1 NA TRBJ1-6 TRBV5-4 TGTGCCAGCAGCCCTGGTACCCCGACGGGACAGCATAATTCACCCCTCCACTTT CASSPGTPTGQHNSPLHF
TRBD2 once TRBJ2-5 TRBV11-2 TGTGCCAGCAGCTTAGGGGGACTAGCGGAAGAGACCCAGTACTTC CASSLGGLAEETQYF
NA once TRBJ1-1 TRBV9 TGTGCCAGCAGCCCTCAGACAGGTCGGAACACTGAAGCTTTCTTT CASSPQTGRNTEAFF
NA NA TRBJ1-2 TRBV29-1 TGCAGCGTTGAAGTGTCCTCTTATGGCTACACCTTC CSVEVSSYGYTF
NA NA TRBJ1-3 TRBV18 TGTGCCAGCTCATCTACGACAGATTCTGGAAACACCATATATTTT CASSSTTDSGNTIYF
NA NA TRBJ1-2 TRBV4-2 TGTGCCAGCAGCCAAGATTCCCGAGGCCACTCTAACTATGGCTACACCTTC CASSQDSRGHSNYGYTF
TRBD1 once TRBJ2-5 TRBV5-4 TGTGCCAGCAGCTTGGGGACAGGGGAGACAAAGACCCAGTACTTC CASSLGTGETKTQYF
TRBD1 NA TRBJ1-3 TRBV5-4 TGTGCCAGCAGCTTGGTAGCAGGGGGCTTCTCTGGAAACACCATATATTTT CASSLVAGGFSGNTIYF
TRBD1 NA TRBJ1-2 TRBV7-8 TGTGCCAGCAGCTTAGGGGGACAGGGGATTGGCTACACCTTC CASSLGGQGIGYTF
TRBD2 NA TRBJ2-3 TRBV5-1 TGCGCCAGCAGCTTGAGTGTTCTAGCGGGGGGGCGCACAGATACGCAGTATTTT CASSLSVLAGGRTDTQYF
NA NA TRBJ2-3 TRBV7-2 TGTGCCAGCAGCGAACGGGGGAGGAGTACAGATACGCAGTATTTT CASSERGRSTDTQYF
NA NA TRBJ2-1 TRBV14 TGTGCCAGCAGCCAGTTGGACAGTTTCTACAATGAGCAGTTCTTC CASSQLDSFYNEQFF
TRBD2 NA TRBJ2-1 TRBV4-1 TGCGCCAGCAGCCTAACTAGCGGGGGGGCCAATGAGCAGTTCTTC CASSLTSGGANEQFF
NA NA TRBJ1-1 TRBV5-4 TGTGCCAGCAGGAGAGGAGGGATTGAGAACACTGAAGCTTTCTTT CASRRGGIENTEAFF
NA NA TRBJ1-5 TRBV19 TGTGCCAGTAGTATAGCCCAGATTCTCAATCAGCCCCAGCATTTT CASSIAQILNQPQHF
TRBD2 NA TRBJ2-3 TRBV4-1 TGCGCCAGCAGCCAAGCCCCTGGACTAGTTGCAGATACGCAGTATTTT CASSQAPGLVADTQYF
TRBD2 NA TRBJ2-1 TRBV13 TGTGCCAGCAGCCCAAGCGGGACTAGCGGTTACAATGAGCAGTTCTTC CASSPSGTSGYNEQFF
NA NA TRBJ1-3 TRBV19 TGTGCCAGTAGTATAGTCGTCTCTGCTGGAAACACCATATATTTT CASSIVVSAGNTIYF
TRBD1 NA TRBJ1-1 TRBV12-5 TGTGCTAGTGGTTTGGCAGGGGGCACTGAAGCTTTCTTT CASGLAGGTEAFF
NA NA TRBJ1-1 TRBV9 TGTGCCAGCAACCTACAGGGTACCAACACTGAAGCTTTCTTT CASNLQGTNTEAFF
NA once TRBJ1-2 TRBV7-2 TGTGCCAGCAGCTTAGGAGAAATGGTTCGAGGGGGTGGCTACACCTTC CASSLGEMVRGGGYTF
TRBD1 NA TRBJ1-1 TRBV18 TGTGCCAGCTCGGTGGGACAGAGGAACCCTGAAGCTTTCTTT CASSVGQRNPEAFF
NA NA TRBJ2-7 TRBV3-1/TRBV3-2 TGTGCCAGCAGCCATAACTACGAGCAGTACTTC CASSHNYEQYF
TRBD2 NA TRBJ2-5 TRBV27 TGTGCCAGCAGTTTATTAGAGCGGGGGGGCCAAGAGACCCAGTACTTC CASSLLERGGQETQYF
NA NA TRBJ1-6 TRBV2 TGTGCCAGCAGGGGGACTGTGTATAATTCACCCCTCCACTTT CASRGTVYNSPLHF
TRBD2 NA TRBJ2-1 TRBV2 TGTGCCAGCAGTCGGACGAGCGGGGGGACTTACAATGAGCAGTTCTTC CASSRTSGGTYNEQFF
TRBD1 few TRBJ1-1 TRBV7-2 TGTGCCAGCAGCCCCGACAGGGGCTCGATAGAAGCTTTCTTT CASSPDRGSIEAFF
TRBD1 NA TRBJ2-7 TRBV5-6 TGTGCCAGCACCGCCCCCCTGACAGGGGGCTACGAGCAGTACTTC CASTAPLTGGYEQYF
TRBD2 once TRBJ2-5 TRBV4-2 TGTGCCAGCAGCCAAGGGGCAGGGACTAGCGGCCAAGAGACCCAGTACTTC CASSQGAGTSGQETQYF
TRBD1 NA TRBJ1-1 TRBV7-2 TGTGCCAGCAGCTTAGGAGGGGGGACAGGAAGGACTGAAGCTTTCTTT CASSLGGGTGRTEAFF
TRBD2 NA TRBJ2-1 TRBV13 TGTGCCAGCAGAGCCGGGACTAGCTACAATGAGCAGTTCTTC CASRAGTSYNEQFF
NA NA TRBJ1-6 TRBV5-1 TGCGCCAGCAGCTGGGGAGACAGGTCTCATTCACCCCTCCACTTT CASSWGDRSHSPLHF
NA NA TRBJ1-1 TRBV12-3/TRBV12-4 TGTGCCAGCAGTATAACTGAAGCTTTCTTT CASSITEAFF
NA once TRBJ2-1 TRBV7-3 TGTGCCAGCAGCTTAACGGAAGGGGTCTACAATGAGCAGTTCTTC CASSLTEGVYNEQFF
NA NA TRBJ2-7 TRBV10-3 TGTGCCACCCAAGGGCGTGGGGCGTTCGACGAGCAGTACTTC CATQGRGAFDEQYF
NA NA TRBJ1-1 TRBV7-8 TGTGCCAGCAGCTTAGTTCAGGAGGAAACTGAAGCTTTCTTT CASSLVQEETEAFF
NA NA TRBJ1-3 TRBV18 TGTGCCAGCCCCGGGGGGACTGGAAACACCATATATTTT CASPGGTGNTIYF
NA NA TRBJ1-3 TRBV28 TGTGCCAGCAGTTTCGCCGGGAGAAACACCATATATTTT CASSFAGRNTIYF